The entry below describes one TCR beta chain. Trimming stripped 1 base from V and 6 bases from J, with 15 bases between. The CDR3 covers 16 residues. In germline, CDR1 is KGHSH, CDR2 LQKENI. In the original processing: Amplification of reference gene primers was used by the study to estimate nucleated cell counts. This table comes from immunoSEQ multiplex PCR, and its TCRdb copy is limited to in-frame clones, with some not included. The V and J calls and clone size were taken over from that table, and D and trimming were inferred from the DNA. This sample has 55,000 to 75,000 clones, with about 88% found just once. These data come from a study of blood T cell repertoires in COVID-19. In the study overall: Samples of COVID-19 (acute and convalescent) were obtained from the United States, Italy and Spain. PBMCs, B-cell-depleted T cells, or T cells provided the cDNA or gDNA that made up the material.

The TCR originated in a human donor with active COVID-19. The donor label of this sample is uncertain. Sequenced input: peripheral blood. The rearrangement uses TRBV18 and TRBJ2-2; possible D gene TRBD2, 6 bases. The CDR3 DNA follows: TGTGCCAGCTCACCACTTAAGACTAGACTCTCCGGGGAGCTGTTTTTT. Its translation is CASSPLKTRLSGELFF.